The clone carrying this TCR beta chain has just one count. The data derive from a study of blood T cell repertoires in COVID-19. Germline V gene lookup returns CDR1 SGHRS and CDR2 YFSETQ. Trimming took off 4 bases at V and 1 base at J, with 11 bases between the two ends. CDR3 length equals 14 residues. Each participant's cohort was designated according to participant-reported clinical history. TCRdb's copy holds only in-frame clones and misses some; the assay was immunoSEQ multiplex PCR. The sample holds more than 250,000 clones, roughly 85% seen once. The chain is built from TRBV5-1 and TRBJ1-2; a weak D match, TRBD1 (5 bases). Material: PBMCs or T cells enriched from blood (not recorded which). This receptor was taken from a man aged 40-49 years who had been exposed to COVID-19. The CDR3 DNA follows: TGCGCCAGCAGCCTGAGGAGGGGTAACTATGGCTACACCTTC. Encoded protein: CASSLRRGNYGYTF.